A single sample gave rise to the 15 T cell receptor beta chains below, sequenced in a study of blood T cell repertoires in COVID-19. TCRdb's copy holds only in-frame clones and misses some; the assay was immunoSEQ multiplex PCR. The profile shows under 450,000 clones, about 91% of them singletons. The sequenced material came from peripheral blood. The source is a woman between 50 and 59 years old with COVID-19, enrolled during active disease.

The chain is built from TRBV7-9 and TRBJ2-4, with TRBD1 identical over 7 bases. The CDR3 length is 14 residues. Germline lookup yields CDR1 SEHNR and CDR2 FQNEAQ (reference sequence). Trimming took 0 bases from V and 6 from J; bases not matched to a gene: 2. Here the CDR3 DNA reads TGTGCCAGCAGCTTAGCGGGGACAGCAAACATTCAGTACTTC. It encodes CASSLAGTANIQYF.

The chain combines TRBV25-1 with TRBJ1-1; D might be TRBD1 (6 bases). Per germline, CDR1 MGHDK and CDR2 SYGVNS. CDR3 length: 16 residues. Trimming removed 1 base at V and 0 bases at J, with 12 bases between. The CDR3 sequence: CASSELGGGMNTEAFF. The CDR3 DNA reads as TGTGCCAGCAGTGAATTGGGGGGGGGCATGAACACTGAAGCTTTCTTT. Full variable domain (missing parts from reference TRBV25-1 and TRBJ1-1): EADIYQTPRYLVIGTGKKITLECSQTMGHDKMYWYQQDPGMELHLIHYSYGVNSTEKGDLSSESTVSRIRTEHFPLTLESARPSHTSQYLCASSELGGGMNTEAFFGQGTRLTVV.

The chain joins TRBV10-3 to TRBJ2-4; D gene unclear. Per the germline V gene, CDR1 is ENHRY and CDR2 is SYGVKD. This CDR3 comprises 12 residues. Trimming pared 8 bases from V and 3 bases from J, leaving 8 bases between. CDR3 residues: CAISENKNIQYF. In DNA form, the CDR3 reads TGTGCCATCTCCGAGAACAAAAACATTCAGTACTTC.

This rearrangement joins TRBV25-1 to TRBJ1-2, with a tentative D call TRBD1 (6 bases). V lost 7 bases, J lost 7 bases, and 16 bases lay in between. The V gene's germline CDR1 is MGHDK and CDR2 SYGVNS. The CDR3 covers 13 residues. DNA for the CDR3: TGTGCCAGCACAGGGGACCCTCCGAGTGGCTACACCTTC. It codes for CASTGDPPSGYTF.

This clone was recorded only once. This chain links TRBV18 with TRBJ2-7; 9 bases line up with TRBD1. V lost 3 bases to trimming and J lost 7 bases; unmatched junction nucleotides: 10. The CDR3 totals 15 residues. Germline CDR1 reads KGHSH; CDR2 reads LQKENI. The CDR3 DNA follows: TGTGCCAGCTCACCCAGGGACAGGGCGTTAGGGGAGCAGTACTTC. It yields the protein CASSPRDRALGEQYF.

This chain joins TRBV2 and TRBJ1-5; D might be TRBD1 (5 bases). The CDR3 length is 14 residues. V was clipped by 6 bases and J by 0 bases, with 9 bases between them. CDR1 and CDR2 from the germline V gene are SNHLY and FYNNEI. The CDR3 DNA reads as TGTGCCAGCAGGGGCGACAGTAGCAATCAGCCCCAGCATTTT. Protein product: CASRGDSSNQPQHF.

The V and J genes are TRBV13 and TRBJ2-3, with 7 positions matching TRBD1. The CDR3 loop spans 16 amino acids. Trimming cost V 5 bases and J 4 bases; bases outside gene matches: 12. In germline, CDR1 is PRHDT, CDR2 FYEKMQ (reference sequence). The CDR3: CASSPPTGVGADTQYF. As DNA, the CDR3 is TGTGCCAGCAGCCCGCCCACAGGGGTAGGGGCAGATACGCAGTATTTT.

This chain connects TRBV2 to TRBJ1-4, with 8 bases aligning to TRBD1. CDR1 and CDR2 (germline): SNHLY, FYNNEI. The CDR3 consists of 17 residues. V was pared by 0 bases and J by 0 bases, with 3 bases of the junction left unmatched. Here the CDR3 DNA reads TGTGCCAGCAGTGAAGCGCAGGGACAGGCAACTAATGAAAAACTGTTTTTT. Protein: CASSEAQGQATNEKLFF.

The chain employs TRBV10-3 and TRBJ2-7; 7 bases are a match to TRBD2. Germline V gene lookup returns CDR1 ENHRY and CDR2 SYGVKD. V shed 6 bases, J shed 0 bases, and the junction held 11 bases outside the gene matches. This CDR3 is 16 amino acids long. Written as DNA, the CDR3 is TGTGCCATCAGCACCGGGGCGGGGGACCACTCCTACGAGCAGTACTTC. This gives the protein CAISTGAGDHSYEQYF.

The count of this clone is one. The chain uses TRBV4-1 and TRBJ1-2, with TRBD1 matching 9 bases. The CDR3 spans 13 residues. CDR1 MGHRA and CDR2 YSYEKL come from the germline V gene. Germline trimming cut 10 bases from V and 2 bases from J; bases unmatched to any gene: 5. The CDR3 DNA reads as TGCGCCACCCGGGACAGGGCCAACTATGGCTACACCTTC. Protein: CATRDRANYGYTF.

The genes are TRBV7-3 and TRBJ1-1; 7 bases are a match to TRBD1. V lost 5 bases, J lost 5 bases, and 11 bases stayed unmatched. The CDR3 sequence is 15 residues long. CDR1 and CDR2 from the germline V gene are SGHTA and FQGTGA. The CDR3 DNA is TGTGCCAGCAGCATCGACAGGGTAGGAGGAACTGAAGCTTTCTTT. It codes for CASSIDRVGGTEAFF.

This chain joins TRBV5-6 and TRBJ1-2; D call uncertain. Germline loops: CDR1 SGHDT, CDR2 YYEEEE. V was shortened by 4 bases and J by 4 bases, with 14 bases between the two germline ends. This CDR3 has 14 amino acids. The CDR3, as DNA: TGTGCCAGCAGCCTGGGGTCTCTAGCCTATGGCTACACCTTC. Translating it yields CASSLGSLAYGYTF.

The genes are TRBV19 and TRBJ1-2, with D possibly TRBD1 on 6 matching bases. This CDR3 comprises 12 residues. The V and J ends lost 8 bases and 4 bases respectively, with 11 bases between them. CDR1 is LNHDA, CDR2 SQIVND, per germline (reference sequence). The DNA for the CDR3 is TGTGCCAGTGGAACAGGGTTCTATGGCTACACCTTC. Protein: CASGTGFYGYTF.

V is TRBV12-3 or TRBV12-4 and J is TRBJ1-2, with no clear D. This CDR3 has 13 amino acids. The V end was cut by 5 bases, the J end by 4 bases, with 11 bases between. CDR3 sequence (DNA): TGTGCCAGCAGTGCCCGGGTAGCCTATGGCTACACCTTC. Residues: CASSARVAYGYTF.

V usage is TRBV11-2 and J usage is TRBJ2-7, with D perhaps matching TRBD1 (6 bases). V was trimmed by 5 bases and J by 3 bases, leaving 14 bases between them. In germline, CDR1 is SGHAT, CDR2 FQNNGV. CDR3 size: 14 residues. CDR3 DNA sequence: TGTGCCAGCAGCCTGGGGCCAGGGGACTACGAGCAGTACTTC. Residues: CASSLGPGDYEQYF.